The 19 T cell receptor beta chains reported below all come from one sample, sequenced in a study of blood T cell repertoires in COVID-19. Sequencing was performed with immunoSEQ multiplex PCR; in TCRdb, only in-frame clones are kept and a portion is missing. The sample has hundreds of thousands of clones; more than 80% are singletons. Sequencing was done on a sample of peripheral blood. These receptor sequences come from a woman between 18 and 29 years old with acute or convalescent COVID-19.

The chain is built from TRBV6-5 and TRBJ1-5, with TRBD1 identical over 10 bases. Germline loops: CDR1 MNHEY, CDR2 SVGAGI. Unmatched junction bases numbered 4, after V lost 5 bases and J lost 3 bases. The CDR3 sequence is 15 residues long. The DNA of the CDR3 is TGTGCCAGCAGTCCGGACAGGGGGAACAATCAGCCCCAGCATTTT. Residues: CASSPDRGNNQPQHF.

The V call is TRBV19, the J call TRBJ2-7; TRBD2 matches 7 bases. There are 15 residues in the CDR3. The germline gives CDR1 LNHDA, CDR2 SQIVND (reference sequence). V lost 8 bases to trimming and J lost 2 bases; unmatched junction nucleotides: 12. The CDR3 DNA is TGTGCCAGTGCCCCTCGTCCGGGGGGAACCTACGAGCAGTACTTC. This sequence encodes CASAPRPGGTYEQYF.

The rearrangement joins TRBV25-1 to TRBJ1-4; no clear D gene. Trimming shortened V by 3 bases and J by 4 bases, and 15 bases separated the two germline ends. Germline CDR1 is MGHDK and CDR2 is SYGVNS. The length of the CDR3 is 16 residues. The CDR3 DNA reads TGTGCCAGCAGTGATCCCGGTCGGCAGGTTAATGAAAAACTGTTTTTT. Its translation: CASSDPGRQVNEKLFF.

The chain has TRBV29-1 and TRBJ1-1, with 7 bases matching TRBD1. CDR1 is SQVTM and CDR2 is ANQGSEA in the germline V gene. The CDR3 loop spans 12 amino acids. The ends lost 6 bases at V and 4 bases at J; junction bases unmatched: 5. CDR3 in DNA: TGCAGCGTCGTGACAGGGATCACTGAAGCTTTCTTT. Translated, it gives CSVVTGITEAFF.

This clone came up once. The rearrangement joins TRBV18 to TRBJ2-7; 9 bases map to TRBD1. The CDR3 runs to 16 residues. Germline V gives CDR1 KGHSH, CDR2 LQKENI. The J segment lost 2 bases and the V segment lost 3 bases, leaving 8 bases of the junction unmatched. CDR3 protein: CASSPGTGTVTYEQYF. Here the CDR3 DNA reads TGTGCCAGCTCACCCGGGACAGGGACCGTCACCTACGAGCAGTACTTC.

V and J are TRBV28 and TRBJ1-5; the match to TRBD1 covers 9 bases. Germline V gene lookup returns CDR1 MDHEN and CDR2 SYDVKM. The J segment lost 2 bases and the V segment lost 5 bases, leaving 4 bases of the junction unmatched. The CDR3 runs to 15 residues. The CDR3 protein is CASSTGGAGNQPQHF. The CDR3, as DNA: TGTGCCAGCAGTACAGGGGGCGCCGGCAATCAGCCCCAGCATTTT.

CDR3 in DNA: TGCGCCAGCAGCCAACATCTCCGGGGAACTGAAGCTTTCTTT. Amino acids: CASSQHLRGTEAFF. The chain combines TRBV4-3 with TRBJ1-1; D is undetermined. V was pared by 2 bases and J by 5 bases, with 12 bases between. There are 14 residues in the CDR3. Germline lookup yields CDR1 LGHNA and CDR2 YSLEER.

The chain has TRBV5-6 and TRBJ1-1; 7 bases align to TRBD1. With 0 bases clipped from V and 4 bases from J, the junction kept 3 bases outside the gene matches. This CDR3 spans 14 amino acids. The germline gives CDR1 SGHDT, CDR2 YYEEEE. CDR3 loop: CASSLGYRGTEAFF. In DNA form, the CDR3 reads TGTGCCAGCAGCTTGGGGTACAGGGGCACTGAAGCTTTCTTT.

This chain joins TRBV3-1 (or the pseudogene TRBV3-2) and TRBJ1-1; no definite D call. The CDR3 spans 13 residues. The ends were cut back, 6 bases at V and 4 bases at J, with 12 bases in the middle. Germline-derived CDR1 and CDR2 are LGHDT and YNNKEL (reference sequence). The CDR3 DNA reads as TGTGCCAGCAGTCTCGGTCGGGGCACTGAAGCTTTCTTT. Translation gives CASSLGRGTEAFF.

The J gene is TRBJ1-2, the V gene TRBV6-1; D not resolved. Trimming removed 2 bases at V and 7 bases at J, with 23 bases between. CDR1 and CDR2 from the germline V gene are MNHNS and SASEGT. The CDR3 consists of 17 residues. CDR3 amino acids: CASSENGLGTGSAGYTF. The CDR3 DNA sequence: TGTGCCAGCAGTGAAAATGGGTTAGGAACGGGTTCGGCTGGCTACACCTTC.

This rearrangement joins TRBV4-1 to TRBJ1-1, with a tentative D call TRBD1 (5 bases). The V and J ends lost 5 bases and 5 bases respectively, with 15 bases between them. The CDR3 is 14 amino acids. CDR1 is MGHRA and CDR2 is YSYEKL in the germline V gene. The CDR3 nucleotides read TGCGCCAGCAGCGACTTCGGGGGTGAAACTGAAGCTTTCTTT. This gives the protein CASSDFGGETEAFF.

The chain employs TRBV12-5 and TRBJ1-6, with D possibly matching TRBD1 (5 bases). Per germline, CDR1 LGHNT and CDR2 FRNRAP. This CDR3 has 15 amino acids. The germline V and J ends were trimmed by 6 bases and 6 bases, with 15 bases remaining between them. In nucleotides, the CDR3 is TGTGCTAGTGGCATGGGGCCTTTAGGTAATTCACCCCTCCACTTT. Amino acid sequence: CASGMGPLGNSPLHF.

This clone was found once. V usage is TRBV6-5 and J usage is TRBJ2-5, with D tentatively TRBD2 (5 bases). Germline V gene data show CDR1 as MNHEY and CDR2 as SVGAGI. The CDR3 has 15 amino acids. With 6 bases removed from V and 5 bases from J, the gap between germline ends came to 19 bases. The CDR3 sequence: CASSRGTPKRETQYF. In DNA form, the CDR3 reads TGTGCCAGCAGCCGGGGAACTCCTAAGAGGGAGACCCAGTACTTC.

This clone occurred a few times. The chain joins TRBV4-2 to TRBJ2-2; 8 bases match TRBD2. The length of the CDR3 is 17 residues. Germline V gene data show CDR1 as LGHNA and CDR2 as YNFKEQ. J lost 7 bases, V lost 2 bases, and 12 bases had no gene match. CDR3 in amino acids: CASSQKTGGHPFGELFF. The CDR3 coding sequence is TGTGCCAGCAGCCAAAAAACGGGGGGGCACCCTTTCGGGGAGCTGTTTTTT.

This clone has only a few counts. The CDR3 DNA reads TGTGCCAGCACCGGGACCTACGAGCAGTACTTC. This sequence encodes CASTGTYEQYF. The chain is built from TRBV12-3 or TRBV12-4 and TRBJ2-7; the D gene is possibly TRBD2 (5 bases). The V end was cut by 7 bases, the J end by 2 bases, with 6 bases between. This CDR3 spans 11 amino acids.

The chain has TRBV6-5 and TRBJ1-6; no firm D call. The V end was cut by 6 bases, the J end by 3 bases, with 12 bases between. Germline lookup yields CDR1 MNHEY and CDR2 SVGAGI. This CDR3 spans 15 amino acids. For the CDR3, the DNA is TGTGCCAGCAGCAAGGAGGCAGTCTATAATTCACCCCTCCACTTT. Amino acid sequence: CASSKEAVYNSPLHF.

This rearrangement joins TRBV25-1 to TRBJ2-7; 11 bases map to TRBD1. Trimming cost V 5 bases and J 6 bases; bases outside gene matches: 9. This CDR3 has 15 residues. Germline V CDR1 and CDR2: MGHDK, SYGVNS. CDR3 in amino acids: CASSSPGQGVAEQYF. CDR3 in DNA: TGTGCCAGCAGTAGCCCGGGACAGGGGGTTGCCGAGCAGTACTTC.

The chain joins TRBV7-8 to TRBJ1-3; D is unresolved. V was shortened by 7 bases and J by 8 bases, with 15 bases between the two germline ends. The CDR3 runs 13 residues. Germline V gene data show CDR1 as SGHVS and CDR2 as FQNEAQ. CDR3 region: CASTWMSEDTIYF. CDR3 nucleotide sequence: TGTGCCAGCACCTGGATGAGTGAGGACACCATATATTTT.

The CDR3 bases are TGTGCCATCAGTGAGAGCGGAGGTGGAAACACCATATATTTT. Translated, it gives CAISESGGGNTIYF. The chain couples TRBV10-3 to TRBJ1-3; D gene ambiguous. Germline V lookup: CDR1 ENHRY, CDR2 SYGVKD. V shed 2 bases and J shed 3 bases, with 8 bases lying between them. This CDR3 comprises 14 residues.